This is a list of T cell receptor beta chains from one sample in a study of cytomegalovirus exposure and HLA in healthy donors. Here immunoSEQ multiplex PCR was the method, and the copy in TCRdb shows in-frame clones only, minus some. The sample consists of some 63,000 clones, 89% of them appearing once. The sequencing input was PBMCs. The receptors come from a woman in her late teens or twenties in good health and CMV-seronegative. Both conserved end residues are part of each CDR3. D genes are given only for firm matches. Part of the rows lack a size; the others show once, few, many or a class for expanded clones.

len	v_gene	j_gene	d_gene	abundance	CDR3nt	CDR3aa
14	TRBV27	TRBJ2-7	.	few	TGTGCCAGCAGTTCCGCTAGCGCAACCTACGAGCAGTACTTC	CASSSASATYEQYF
14	TRBV5-4	TRBJ1-1	TRBD1	.	TGTGCCAGCAGTTACCGACAGGGGAACACTGAAGCTTTCTTT	CASSYRQGNTEAFF
16	TRBV10-3	TRBJ2-6	TRBD1	.	TGTGCCATCAGTTCGTCCGGGACAGCTGGGGCCAACGTCCTGACTTTC	CAISSSGTAGANVLTF
15	TRBV27	TRBJ2-1	.	.	TGTGCCAGCAGTTTTGTCAGGAGACTATACAATGAGCAGTTCTTC	CASSFVRRLYNEQFF
14	TRBV28	TRBJ1-1	TRBD1	.	TGTGCCAGCAGGCCAGGGGGAACGGTCACTGAAGCTTTCTTT	CASRPGGTVTEAFF
14	TRBV28	TRBJ2-7	.	.	TGTGCCAGCAGTCCACAGTCCCTTGCCGACGAGCAGTACTTC	CASSPQSLADEQYF
14	TRBV19	TRBJ1-5	TRBD1	.	TGTGCCAGTAGCACCGGACAGGGGAATCAGCCCCAGCATTTT	CASSTGQGNQPQHF
19	TRBV7-9	TRBJ2-3	TRBD2	.	TGTGCCAGCAGCTTCGAATGGCGGGAGGCCCGGCGAAGCACAGATACGCAGTATTTT	CASSFEWREARRSTDTQYF
16	TRBV5-4	TRBJ2-7	.	.	TGTGCCAGCACCTCACACGAGAGGGACTCACCCTACGAGCAGTACTTC	CASTSHERDSPYEQYF
14	TRBV7-9	TRBJ1-1	TRBD1	.	TGTGCCAGCAGCCGGACAGGGGGAGAGACTGAAGCTTTCTTT	CASSRTGGETEAFF
14	TRBV6-4	TRBJ2-7	.	.	TGTGCCAGCAGTGACTCTGCTATCTCCTACGAGCAGTACTTC	CASSDSAISYEQYF
15	TRBV11-3	TRBJ2-1	TRBD2	few	TGTGCCAGCAGCTTAGGGGGCGGGAGGAGGAATGAGCAGTTCTTC	CASSLGGGRRNEQFF
12	TRBV29-1	TRBJ1-1	.	.	TGCAGCGTTAGACAGCCCAACACTGAAGCTTTCTTT	CSVRQPNTEAFF
16	TRBV6-6	TRBJ2-1	TRBD1	.	TGTGCCAGCAACTCATGGGGACAGGGGGAATACAATGAGCAGTTCTTC	CASNSWGQGEYNEQFF
17	TRBV5-1	TRBJ2-3	.	once	TGCGCCAGCAGCTTGGGGCCTAGCAAATTACTCACAGATACGCAGTATTTT	CASSLGPSKLLTDTQYF
21	TRBV10-3	TRBJ2-7	TRBD2	.	TGTGCCATCAGTGAATCTAGCGGCAGGCCGGGGACTAGCGGGAGGGCCGACGAGCAGTACTTC	CAISESSGRPGTSGRADEQYF
14	TRBV2	TRBJ2-7	.	.	TGTGCCAGCAGGTCAGGCAACCTCCACTACGAGCAGTACTTC	CASRSGNLHYEQYF
13	TRBV5-1	TRBJ1-4	.	.	TGCGCCAGCAGGAGGGGAGGTGAGGAAAAACTGTTTTTT	CASRRGGEEKLFF
17	TRBV5-1	TRBJ2-6	.	.	TGCGCCAGCAGCTACGGTATTTCAGGGGCTGGGGCCAACGTCCTGACTTTC	CASSYGISGAGANVLTF
19	TRBV5-1	TRBJ2-5	TRBD2	.	TGCGCCAGCAGTAAAGCCGGGACTAGCGGGGGGGCCTGGGGCGAGACCCAGTACTTC	CASSKAGTSGGAWGETQYF
17	TRBV5-8	TRBJ2-6	.	.	TGTGCCAGCAGCCGGGGAAGGGGGAAGTCTGGGGCCAACGTCCTGACTTTC	CASSRGRGKSGANVLTF
15	TRBV19	TRBJ2-5	.	.	TGTGCCAGTAGTATGGGACAGGTGGGGGGGGAGACCCAGTACTTC	CASSMGQVGGETQYF
15	TRBV28	TRBJ1-5	TRBD1	.	TGTGCCAGTTCCTCCGGGACAGGGGCGTTTCAGCCCCAGCATTTT	CASSSGTGAFQPQHF
15	TRBV15	TRBJ1-4	TRBD1	.	TGTGCCACCAGCAGAGACGGACAGGTTAATGAAAAACTGTTTTTT	CATSRDGQVNEKLFF
16	TRBV10-3	TRBJ2-1	.	.	TGTGCCATCAGTGTAGGGGGACACAGCTCCTACAATGAGCAGTTCTTC	CAISVGGHSSYNEQFF
16	TRBV30	TRBJ2-5	TRBD1	.	TGTGCCTGGAGCTTTTGGACAGGGGGTCCGGGCGAGACCCAGTACTTC	CAWSFWTGGPGETQYF
15	TRBV11-2	TRBJ2-2	.	few	TGTGCCAGCAGCCACCTAGCGTCGAACACCGGGGAGCTGTTTTTT	CASSHLASNTGELFF